This T cell receptor (beta chain) is from a study of blood T cell repertoires in COVID-19. Whole-study context: The analysed material was cDNA or gDNA that came from T cells, B-cell-depleted T cells, or PBMCs.

V was pared by 4 bases and J by 3 bases, with 10 bases between. Germline V gene lookup returns CDR1 SGHRS and CDR2 YFSETQ. The length of the CDR3 is 13 residues. Authors' processing steps: Using reference gene primer amplification, nucleated cell counts were estimated. Measured with immunoSEQ multiplex PCR; TCRdb has only the in-frame clones, and not every one. From that table come the V and J calls and clone size; the DNA was used to work out D and trimming. The sample holds some 200,000 clones, about 80% seen once. Participant ages covered about 18 to 89 years across about 25 US areas. The source material was PBMCs or T cells enriched from blood (not recorded which). The chain has TRBV5-1 and TRBJ2-5; D remains unclear. The receptor was derived from a man aged 35-49 years who had recovered from COVID-19. CDR3 nucleotides: TGCGCCAGCAGCCACCGACATGAAGAGACCCAGTACTTC. Its protein product is CASSHRHEETQYF.